This T cell receptor beta chain was profiled in a study of Tregs in tolerant kidney transplant recipients. Whole-study findings and limits: No direct test of biological reproducibility was done here.

Comment on this clone: Its matching antigen is unknown. The read is 3 residues too short to cover the CDR3 end, so that end is filled in from the germline J gene.

Repertoires were generated with immunoSEQ multiplex PCR, while TCRdb's copy carries only in-frame clones and drops some. The table gives roughly 50,000 clones; the top ten clones make up about 0.83% of it. There are 18 residues in the CDR3. The junction had 16 bases not matched to a gene; V was cut back by 8 bases and J by 5 bases. Germline V gene sequence: CDR1 SGHVS, CDR2 FQNEAQ. This material consisted of CD4+ T cells from blood, taken before the transplant. The chain joins TRBV7-8 to TRBJ2-7, with 15 bases matching TRBD2. The sequence was collected from a human donor who received a combined kidney and bone marrow transplant. CDR3 region: CASSQISGTSGRSNEQYF. The part of the CDR3 DNA that was read is TGTGCCAGCTCTCAAATATCCGGGACTAGCGGGAGGAGTAACGAG.